This record looks at one T cell receptor beta chain sequence and its context. The antigen is unknown. Losses at the gene ends were 4 bases for V and 3 bases for J; bases not matched to a gene: 5. Germline CDR1 and CDR2: SGDLS and YYNGEE. The CDR3 length is 15 residues. Here immunoSEQ multiplex PCR was the method, and the copy in TCRdb shows in-frame clones only, minus some. This sample has 6,200 or so clones, with roughly 85% found just once. The data were obtained in a study of immune evolution from preneoplasia to lung adenocarcinoma. General observations from the study: Highest clonality occurred in KRAS-mutant, not EGFR-mutant or double wild-type, nodules. Later-stage lesions appeared to have more T cells, more diversity, less clonality.

The sample comprised FFPE invasive lung adenocarcinoma tissue. This clonotype originated in a person between 50 and 69 years old with lung adenocarcinoma. The genes are TRBV9 and TRBJ1-3; 9 bases are shared with TRBD1. In DNA, the CDR3 is TGTGCCAGCAGCAGGGGGGACAGGGTTGGAAACACCATATATTTT. Protein sequence: CASSRGDRVGNTIYF. Full variable domain (remainder filled in from reference TRBV9 and TRBJ1-3): DSGVTQTPKHLITATGQRVTLRCSPRSGDLSVYWYQQSLDQGLQFLIQYYNGEERAKGNILERFSAQQFPDLHSELNLSSLELGDSALYFCASSRGDRVGNTIYFGEGSWLTVV.